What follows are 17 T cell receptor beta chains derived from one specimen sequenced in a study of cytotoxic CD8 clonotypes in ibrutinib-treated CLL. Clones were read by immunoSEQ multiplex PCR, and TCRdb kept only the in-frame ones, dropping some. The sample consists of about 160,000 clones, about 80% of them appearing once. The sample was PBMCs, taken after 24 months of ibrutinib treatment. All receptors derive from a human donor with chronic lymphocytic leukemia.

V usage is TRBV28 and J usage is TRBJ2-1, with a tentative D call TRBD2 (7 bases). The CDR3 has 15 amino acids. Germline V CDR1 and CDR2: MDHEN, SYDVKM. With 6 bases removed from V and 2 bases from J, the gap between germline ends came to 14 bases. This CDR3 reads CASRVPGGPYNEQFF. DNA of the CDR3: TGTGCCAGCAGGGTACCCGGGGGGCCCTACAATGAGCAGTTCTTC.

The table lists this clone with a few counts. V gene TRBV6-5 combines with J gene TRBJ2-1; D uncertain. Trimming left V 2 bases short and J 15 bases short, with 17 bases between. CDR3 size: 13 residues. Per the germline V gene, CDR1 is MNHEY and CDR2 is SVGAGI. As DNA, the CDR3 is TGTGCCAGCAGTTACCAACAGTTTACGTCTCGGTTCTTC. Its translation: CASSYQQFTSRFF.

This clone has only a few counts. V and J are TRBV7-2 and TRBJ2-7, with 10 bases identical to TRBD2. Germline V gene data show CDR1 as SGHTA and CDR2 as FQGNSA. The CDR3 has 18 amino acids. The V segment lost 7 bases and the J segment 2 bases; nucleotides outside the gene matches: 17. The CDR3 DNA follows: TGTGCCAGCACCGAAAGGGCTAGCGGGAGTTTGGGGACCTACGAGCAGTACTTC. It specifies CASTERASGSLGTYEQYF.

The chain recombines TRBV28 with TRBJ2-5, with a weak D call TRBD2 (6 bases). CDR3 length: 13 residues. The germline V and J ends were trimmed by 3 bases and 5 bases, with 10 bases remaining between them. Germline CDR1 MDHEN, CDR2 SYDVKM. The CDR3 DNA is TGTGCCAGCAGTTTCCCGGGAGTCGAGACCCAGTACTTC. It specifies CASSFPGVETQYF.

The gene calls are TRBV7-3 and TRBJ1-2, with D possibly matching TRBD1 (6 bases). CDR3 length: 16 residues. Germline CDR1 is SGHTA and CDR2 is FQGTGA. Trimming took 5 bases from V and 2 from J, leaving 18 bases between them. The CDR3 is CASSDRGRGLNYGYTF. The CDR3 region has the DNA TGTGCCAGCAGCGACCGGGGCAGGGGTCTCAACTATGGCTACACCTTC.

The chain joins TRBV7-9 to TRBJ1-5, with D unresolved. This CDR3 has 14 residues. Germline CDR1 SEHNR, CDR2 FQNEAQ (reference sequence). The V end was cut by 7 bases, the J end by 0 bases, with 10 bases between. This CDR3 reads CASISDNSNQPQHF. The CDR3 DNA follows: TGTGCCAGCATCAGCGACAATAGCAATCAGCCCCAGCATTTT.

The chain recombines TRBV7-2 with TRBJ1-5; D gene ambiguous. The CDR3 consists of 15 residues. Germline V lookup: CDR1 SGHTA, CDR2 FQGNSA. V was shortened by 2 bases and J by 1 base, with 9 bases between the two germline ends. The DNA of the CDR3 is TGTGCCAGCAGCTTATCCGTCTGGAGCAATCAGCCCCAGCATTTT. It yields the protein CASSLSVWSNQPQHF.

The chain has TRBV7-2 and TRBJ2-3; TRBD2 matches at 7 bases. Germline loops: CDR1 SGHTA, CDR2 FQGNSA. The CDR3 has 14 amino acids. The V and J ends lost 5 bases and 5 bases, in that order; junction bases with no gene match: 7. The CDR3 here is CASSPEGGRDTQYF. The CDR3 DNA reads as TGTGCCAGCAGCCCCGAGGGCGGGAGAGATACGCAGTATTTT.

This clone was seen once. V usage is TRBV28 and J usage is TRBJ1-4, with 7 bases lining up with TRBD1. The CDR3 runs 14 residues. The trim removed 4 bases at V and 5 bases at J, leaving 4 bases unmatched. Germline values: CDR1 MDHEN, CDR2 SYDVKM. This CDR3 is CASSSGTVNEKLFF. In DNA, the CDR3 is TGTGCCAGCAGTTCCGGGACAGTGAATGAAAAACTGTTTTTT. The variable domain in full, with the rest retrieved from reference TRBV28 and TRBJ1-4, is DVKVTQSSRYLVKRTGEKVFLECVQDMDHENMFWYRQDPGLGLRLIYFSYDVKMKEKGDIPEGYSVSREKKERFSLILESASTNQTSMYLCASSSGTVNEKLFFGSGTQLSVL.

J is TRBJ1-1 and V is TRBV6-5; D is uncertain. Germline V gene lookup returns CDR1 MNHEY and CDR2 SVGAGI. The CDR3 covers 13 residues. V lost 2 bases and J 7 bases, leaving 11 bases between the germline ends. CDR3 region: CASSYREMVEAFF. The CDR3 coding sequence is TGTGCCAGCAGTTACAGGGAGATGGTTGAAGCTTTCTTT.

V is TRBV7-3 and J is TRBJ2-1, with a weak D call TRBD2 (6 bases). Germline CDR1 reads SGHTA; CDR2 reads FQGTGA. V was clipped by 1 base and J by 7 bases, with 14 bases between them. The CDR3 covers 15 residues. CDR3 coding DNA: TGTGCCAGCAGCTTAATGGGACTCATTAGTAATGAGCAGTTCTTC. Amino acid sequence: CASSLMGLISNEQFF.

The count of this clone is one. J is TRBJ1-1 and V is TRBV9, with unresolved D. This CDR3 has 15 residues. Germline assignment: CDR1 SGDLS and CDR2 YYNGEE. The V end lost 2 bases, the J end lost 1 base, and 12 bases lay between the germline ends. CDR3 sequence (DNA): TGTGCCAGCAGCGTTAATCCGACAACGAACACTGAAGCTTTCTTT. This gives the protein CASSVNPTTNTEAFF.

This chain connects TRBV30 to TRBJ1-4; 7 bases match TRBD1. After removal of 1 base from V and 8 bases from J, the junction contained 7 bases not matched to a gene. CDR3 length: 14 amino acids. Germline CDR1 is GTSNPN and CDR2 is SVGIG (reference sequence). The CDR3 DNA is TGTGCCTGGAGTGCAAGGGGGCTGAGAGAAAAACTGTTTTTT. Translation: CAWSARGLREKLFF.

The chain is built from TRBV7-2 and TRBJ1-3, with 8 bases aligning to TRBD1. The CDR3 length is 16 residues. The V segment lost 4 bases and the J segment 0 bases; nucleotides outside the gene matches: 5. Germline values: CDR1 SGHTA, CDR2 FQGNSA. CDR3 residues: CASSSTGGSSGNTIYF. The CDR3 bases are TGTGCCAGCAGCTCCACAGGGGGGAGCTCTGGAAACACCATATATTTT.

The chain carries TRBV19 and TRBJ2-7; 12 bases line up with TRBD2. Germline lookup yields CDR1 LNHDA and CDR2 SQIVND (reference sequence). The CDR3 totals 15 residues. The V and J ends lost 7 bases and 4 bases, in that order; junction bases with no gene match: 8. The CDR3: CASKLLAGGVYEQYF. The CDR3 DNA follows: TGTGCCAGTAAACTACTAGCGGGAGGTGTGTACGAGCAGTACTTC.

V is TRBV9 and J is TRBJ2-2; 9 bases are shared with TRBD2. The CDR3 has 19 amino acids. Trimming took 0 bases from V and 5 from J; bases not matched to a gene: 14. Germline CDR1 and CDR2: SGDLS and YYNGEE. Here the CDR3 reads CASSVELGRLAEKTGELFF. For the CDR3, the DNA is TGTGCCAGCAGCGTAGAATTAGGAAGACTAGCGGAAAAGACCGGGGAGCTGTTTTTT.

CDR3 residues: CASRYRVGSASTDTQYF. For the CDR3, the DNA is TGCGCCAGCAGATATAGGGTCGGGAGTGCTAGCACAGATACGCAGTATTTT. The chain is built from TRBV5-1 and TRBJ2-3; TRBD2 might be the D (6 bases). The CDR3 has 17 amino acids. Germline CDR1 is SGHRS and CDR2 is YFSETQ. Deletions cut 5 bases from V and 0 bases from J, with 19 bases between.